This TCR beta chain emerged from a study of cytomegalovirus exposure and HLA in healthy donors. Both 60 Vbeta primers and 13 Jbeta primers went into the PCR. Here immunoSEQ multiplex PCR was the method, and the copy in TCRdb shows in-frame clones only, minus some. Of 97,000 or so clones in the sample, roughly 85% were seen once. CDR1 is MNHEY and CDR2 is SVGAGI in the germline V gene. CDR3 length: 15 residues. V shed 2 bases, J shed 5 bases, and the junction held 6 bases outside the gene matches. The sequenced sample was PBMCs. This TCR derives from a middle-aged man in good health and CMV-seronegative. The chain couples TRBV6-5 to TRBJ2-4, with TRBD2 matching 7 bases. In DNA form, the CDR3 reads TGTGCCAGCAGTTACACGGGGGACTACCAAAACATTCAGTACTTC. Residues: CASSYTGDYQNIQYF.